These 24 T cell receptor beta chains were sequenced from one sample in a study of shared clonotypes between healthy human individuals. Repertoires were generated with immunoSEQ multiplex PCR, while TCRdb's copy carries only in-frame clones and drops some. The top ten clones hold roughly 1.8% of a sample with roughly 2.1 million clones, 85% to 95% of them seen once. Naivety among CD8 cells was defined by CD45RO negativity and positive CCR7 selection, thereby excluding terminally differentiated effector memory CD45RA+ cells. The sample was naive CD8+ T cells from PBMCs. The receptors shown here come from a man younger than 35 in good health. Some clones in this sample may be carry-over from other donors' samples.

V is TRBV5-1 and J is TRBJ2-7; 8 bases agree with TRBD1. The V gene end was trimmed by 2 bases and the J gene end by 0 bases; junction bases not matched to a gene: 10. The CDR3 has 17 residues. Germline V gene lookup returns CDR1 SGHRS and CDR2 YFSETQ. CDR3 DNA sequence: TGCGCCAGCAGCTTCTTGACAGGGGCGCGAAGCTCCTACGAGCAGTACTTC. Translating it yields CASSFLTGARSSYEQYF.

The chain couples TRBV2 to TRBJ2-1; TRBD1 is a possible D gene (5 bases). The CDR3 runs 18 residues. Trimming pared 3 bases from V and 6 bases from J, leaving 24 bases between. In germline, CDR1 is SNHLY, CDR2 FYNNEI. The CDR3 DNA sequence: TGTGCCAGCAGTGATCGGGCAGGGCGACCTACCAGAGGCAATGAGCAGTTCTTC. As protein: CASSDRAGRPTRGNEQFF.

The chain employs TRBV9 and TRBJ2-6, with D possibly being TRBD1 or TRBD2 (6 bases each). This CDR3 is built from 18 residues. The germline V gene has CDR1 SGDLS and CDR2 YYNGEE. V lost 2 bases to trimming and J lost 0 bases, with 15 bases between them. The CDR3 DNA reads TGTGCCAGCAGCGTTCGACAGGAGGGCCACTCTGGGGCCAACGTCCTGACTTTC. Its translation: CASSVRQEGHSGANVLTF. Full variable domain (missing parts from reference TRBV9 and TRBJ2-6): DSGVTQTPKHLITATGQRVTLRCSPRSGDLSVYWYQQSLDQGLQFLIQYYNGEERAKGNILERFSAQQFPDLHSELNLSSLELGDSALYFCASSVRQEGHSGANVLTFGAGSRLTVL.

This clone has just one count. The rearrangement uses TRBV5-6 and TRBJ1-5, with a weak D call TRBD1 (5 bases). The CDR3 is 15 residues long. Trimming removed 2 bases at V and 4 bases at J, with 13 bases between. Germline CDR1 is SGHDT and CDR2 is YYEEEE. The CDR3 DNA reads as TGTGCCAGCAGCTTCTTCGGGACGGGAAATCAGCCCCAGCATTTT. Translated, it gives CASSFFGTGNQPQHF.

This clone was seen only once. The rearrangement links TRBV27 to TRBJ2-3; TRBD2 agrees at 15 bases. The CDR3 sequence is 16 residues long. Per the germline V gene, CDR1 is MNHEY and CDR2 is SMNVEV (reference sequence). Trimming removed 4 bases from V and 3 bases from J; junction bases left unmatched: 2. The CDR3 DNA follows: TGTGCCAGCAGTTCCGGACTAGCGGGAGGGACAGATACGCAGTATTTT. Protein product: CASSSGLAGGTDTQYF.

The sample holds one count of this clone. The DNA for the CDR3 is TGCAGTTACCGGGACAGGGGAAACTACGAGCAGTACTTC. Its protein is CSYRDRGNYEQYF. The chain uses TRBV29-1 and TRBJ2-7; 10 bases map to TRBD1. Germline lookup yields CDR1 SQVTM and CDR2 ANQGSEA. This CDR3 contains 13 residues.

The genes are TRBV9 and TRBJ1-1; D call uncertain. The CDR3 is 15 amino acids. Germline CDR1 reads SGDLS; CDR2 reads YYNGEE. Trimming took off 2 bases at V and 0 bases at J, with 11 bases between the two ends. This CDR3 is CASSVSGRMNTEAFF. In DNA form, the CDR3 reads TGTGCCAGCAGCGTTTCTGGTAGGATGAACACTGAAGCTTTCTTT.

With respect to this clone: Additional DNA sequences in this sample encode the identical CDR3. The rearrangement links TRBV11-2 to TRBJ2-7; 12 bases line up with TRBD2. Germline V gives CDR1 SGHAT, CDR2 FQNNGV. The CDR3 covers 15 residues. Trimming took 1 base from V and 3 from J; bases not matched to a gene: 1. CDR3 coding DNA: TGTGCCAGCAGCTTAGTACTAGCGGGAGGCTACGAGCAGTACTTC. Translated: CASSLVLAGGYEQYF. The full variable domain, rest sourced from reference TRBV11-2 and TRBJ2-7, is EAGVAQSPRYKIIEKRQSVAFWCNPISGHATLYWYQQILGQGPKLLIQFQNNGVVDDSQLPKDRFSAERLKGVDSTLKIQPAKLEDSAVYLCASSLVLAGGYEQYFGPGTRLTVT.

The chain is built from TRBV29-1 and TRBJ2-1; TRBD1 aligns across 8 bases. This CDR3 has 16 amino acids. Looked up from germline, CDR1 is SQVTM and CDR2 is ANQGSEA. The V segment lost 0 bases and the J segment 7 bases; nucleotides outside the gene matches: 11. The CDR3 reads CSVEEVRGRIVNEQFF. CDR3 DNA: TGCAGCGTTGAAGAGGTCAGGGGGCGGATTGTTAATGAGCAGTTCTTC.

Concerning this clone: Other DNA sequences within the sample encode an identical CDR3. The chain employs TRBV11-2 and TRBJ2-1, with D maybe TRBD2 (5 bases). CDR1 and CDR2 (germline): SGHAT, FQNNGV. This CDR3 region has 15 residues. Trimming pared 1 base from V and 3 bases from J, leaving 10 bases between. The CDR3, as DNA: TGTGCCAGCAGCTTAGGTCCCCGGGGCTACAATGAGCAGTTCTTC. It yields the protein CASSLGPRGYNEQFF.

The table lists this clone with a count of one. J is TRBJ2-1 and V is TRBV7-6; no definite D call. This CDR3 is built from 15 residues. In germline, CDR1 is SGHVS, CDR2 FNYEAQ. Trimming shortened V by 2 bases and J by 0 bases, and 8 bases separated the two germline ends. The CDR3 is CASSLWVVSYNEQFF. For the CDR3, the DNA is TGTGCCAGCAGCTTATGGGTGGTCTCCTACAATGAGCAGTTCTTC.

This clone was counted a single time. This chain uses TRBV7-9 with TRBJ2-5, with D possibly TRBD2 on 6 matching bases. Germline V gene sequence: CDR1 SEHNR, CDR2 FQNEAQ (reference sequence). V lost 5 bases to trimming and J lost 5 bases, with 18 bases between them. The CDR3 length is 15 residues. The CDR3 protein is CASSPGTSAWETQYF. The DNA for the CDR3 is TGTGCCAGCAGCCCGGGGACTTCCGCTTGGGAGACCCAGTACTTC.

This sequence joins TRBV9 and TRBJ2-1; no definite D call. V gave up 0 bases and J gave up 4 bases, with 5 bases separating them. The CDR3 has 13 residues. Germline V gives CDR1 SGDLS, CDR2 YYNGEE. CDR3 amino acids: CASSVEQYNEQFF. The DNA of the CDR3 is TGTGCCAGCAGCGTAGAACAGTACAATGAGCAGTTCTTC.

The chain carries TRBV15 and TRBJ1-3; D unclear. The CDR3 has 12 residues. V lost 4 bases to trimming and J lost 7 bases, with 8 bases between them. Germline values: CDR1 LNHNV, CDR2 YYDKDF (reference sequence). Here the CDR3 reads CATSTSVNTIYF. DNA of the CDR3: TGTGCCACCAGCACCAGTGTGAACACCATATATTTT. Full variable domain (remainder filled in from reference TRBV15 and TRBJ1-3): DAMVIQNPRYQVTQFGKPVTLSCSQTLNHNVMYWYQQKSSQAPKLLFHYYDKDFNNEADTPDNFQSRRPNTSFCFLDIRSPGLGDTAMYLCATSTSVNTIYFGEGSWLTVV.

V is TRBV1 and J is TRBJ2-1. TRBV1 is an annotated pseudogene. This CDR3 spans 14 amino acids. CDR3 DNA sequence: TGCACCAGCAGCCAACTGGTCAACGACAATGAGCAGTTCTTC. It codes for CTSSQLVNDNEQFF.

This clone has more than one count but fewer than ten. The rearrangement uses TRBV19 and TRBJ1-1, with unresolved D. Per the germline V gene, CDR1 is LNHDA and CDR2 is SQIVND (reference sequence). Trimming stripped 1 base from V and 4 bases from J, with 13 bases between. The CDR3 extends over 15 amino acids. As DNA, the CDR3 is TGTGCCAGTAGTATAGGTCCCCCAGACCCCACTGAAGCTTTCTTT. It yields the protein CASSIGPPDPTEAFF. The full variable domain, with the rest looked up from reference TRBV19 and TRBJ1-1, is DGGITQSPKYLFRKEGQNVTLSCEQNLNHDAMYWYRQDPGQGLRLIYYSQIVNDFQKGDIAEGYSVSREKKESFPLTVTSAQKNPTAFYLCASSIGPPDPTEAFFGQGTRLTVV.

The V gene is TRBV28, the J gene TRBJ2-2, with D hard to call. This CDR3 is built from 14 residues. Looked up from germline, CDR1 is MDHEN and CDR2 is SYDVKM. The V and J ends lost 3 bases and 7 bases respectively, with 12 bases between them. CDR3: CASSLSRWDGELFF. The CDR3 coding sequence is TGTGCCAGCAGTTTGTCTCGGTGGGACGGGGAGCTGTTTTTT.

The rearrangement uses TRBV6-1 and TRBJ1-1; D ambiguous. This CDR3 is built from 15 residues. From germline, CDR1 is MNHNS and CDR2 SASEGT. V gave up 1 base and J gave up 4 bases, with 13 bases separating them. CDR3 sequence reads: CASSEERGFGTEAFF. The CDR3, as DNA: TGTGCCAGCAGTGAAGAGAGAGGGTTCGGCACTGAAGCTTTCTTT.

Of note for this clone: The same CDR3 arises from other DNA sequences in this sample as well. The chain carries TRBV9 and TRBJ2-3; perhaps TRBD1 as D (6 bases). Germline values: CDR1 SGDLS, CDR2 YYNGEE. The CDR3 loop spans 13 amino acids. The germline V and J ends were trimmed by 0 bases and 6 bases, with 8 bases remaining between them. The CDR3 bases are TGTGCCAGCAGCGTAGGTCAGGGGGATACGCAGTATTTT. This gives the protein CASSVGQGDTQYF.

The V call is TRBV10-3, the J call TRBJ1-2; 9 bases match TRBD1. Germline loops: CDR1 ENHRY, CDR2 SYGVKD. The CDR3 runs 14 residues. The J segment lost 4 bases and the V segment lost 8 bases, leaving 8 bases of the junction unmatched. The CDR3 coding sequence is TGTGCCATCGGGGACAGGGCGTCTGCCTATGGCTACACCTTC. Its protein product is CAIGDRASAYGYTF.

The V and J genes are TRBV7-2 and TRBJ2-1; TRBD1 might be the D (6 bases). The CDR3 covers 15 residues. Trimming shortened V by 5 bases and J by 0 bases, and 11 bases separated the two germline ends. CDR1 SGHTA and CDR2 FQGNSA come from the germline V gene. The CDR3 DNA follows: TGTGCCAGCAGCCTCGGGACAAACTCCTACAATGAGCAGTTCTTC. It specifies CASSLGTNSYNEQFF.

This clone came up once. One junction end disagrees with the germline gene, perhaps due to a read error. V usage is TRBV19 and J usage is TRBJ2-7, with unresolved D. This CDR3 region has 15 residues. Germline V lookup: CDR1 LNHDA, CDR2 SQIVND (reference sequence). CDR3 nucleotides: TGTGCCAGTAGTATCCTCGGCGGACGCTCCAACGAGCAGTACTTC. The encoded protein is CASSILGGRSNEQYF.

The rearrangement links TRBV10-3 to TRBJ2-7; D tentatively reads TRBD1 or TRBD2 (6 bases each). Germline-derived CDR1 and CDR2 are ENHRY and SYGVKD. The CDR3 has 16 amino acids. Trimming took 6 bases from V and 0 from J, leaving 18 bases between them. CDR3 sequence: CAISLTGAFLSYEQYF. CDR3 nucleotides: TGTGCCATCAGCCTCACGGGGGCTTTCCTCTCCTACGAGCAGTACTTC.

V usage is TRBV11-2 and J usage is TRBJ2-3, with 10 bases fitting TRBD1. With V trimmed by 5 bases and J by 4 bases, 9 bases remained unmatched. Germline CDR1 and CDR2: SGHAT and FQNNGV. The CDR3 loop spans 16 amino acids. The CDR3 region is CASSARQGAMSDTQYF. The CDR3 nucleotides are TGTGCCAGCAGCGCGAGACAGGGGGCGATGTCAGATACGCAGTATTTT.